This T cell receptor beta chain emerged from a study of beta chain features in type 1 diabetes. Study-level findings and limits: In the patient group, naive, central memory and Treg TCRB repertoires seemed more alike than in the healthy donor group.

It was via CD45RO/CCR7/CD25/CD127/CD95/CD27 that CD4+ naive, central memory, regulatory and stem cell-like memory cells were sorted. The authors obtained over 95% purity in all sorted populations. Trimming shortened V by 4 bases and J by 6 bases, and 14 bases separated the two germline ends. Germline lookup yields CDR1 SGHRS and CDR2 YFSETQ. This CDR3 contains 14 residues. This clone was observed a few times. Antigen specificity is unknown. The study reverse transcribed the entire isolated RNA, so it sequenced expressed TCRB transcripts. Sequencing used immunoSEQ multiplex PCR; TCRdb keeps in-frame clones, though not all of them. The sample records 120,000 to 150,000 clones, 9.5% to 10% being singletons.

The sequenced sample consisted of central memory CD4+ T cells from blood. The gene calls are TRBV5-1 and TRBJ2-1; tentatively, D is TRBD1 (6 bases). The sequence was collected from a woman aged 40 to 50 in good health. The CDR3 is CASSGPGTINEQFF. The DNA for the CDR3 is TGCGCCAGCAGCGGTCCGGGGACAATCAATGAGCAGTTCTTC. Together with reference TRBV5-1 and TRBJ2-1, the CDR3 gives the full variable domain: KAGVTQTPRYLIKTRGQQVTLSCSPISGHRSVSWYQQTPGQGLQFLFEYFSETQRNKGNFPGRFSGRQFSNSRSEMNVSTLELGDSALYLCASSGPGTINEQFFGPGTRLTVL.